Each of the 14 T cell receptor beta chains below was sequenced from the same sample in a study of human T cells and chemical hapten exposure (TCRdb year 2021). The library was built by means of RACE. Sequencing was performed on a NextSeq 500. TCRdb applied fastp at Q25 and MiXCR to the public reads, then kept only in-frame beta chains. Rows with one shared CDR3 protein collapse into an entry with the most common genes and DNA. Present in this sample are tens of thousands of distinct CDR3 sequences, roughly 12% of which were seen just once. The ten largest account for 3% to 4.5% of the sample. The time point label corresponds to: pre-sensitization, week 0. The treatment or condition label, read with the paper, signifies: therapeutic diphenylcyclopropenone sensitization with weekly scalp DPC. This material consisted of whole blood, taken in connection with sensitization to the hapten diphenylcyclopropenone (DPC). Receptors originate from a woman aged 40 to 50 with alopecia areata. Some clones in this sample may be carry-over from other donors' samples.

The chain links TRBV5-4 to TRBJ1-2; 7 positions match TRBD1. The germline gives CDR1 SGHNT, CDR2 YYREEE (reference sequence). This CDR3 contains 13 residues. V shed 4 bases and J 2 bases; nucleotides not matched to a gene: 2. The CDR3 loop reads CASSKGQNYGYTF. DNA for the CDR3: TGTGCCAGCAGCAAGGGACAGAACTATGGCTACACCTTC.

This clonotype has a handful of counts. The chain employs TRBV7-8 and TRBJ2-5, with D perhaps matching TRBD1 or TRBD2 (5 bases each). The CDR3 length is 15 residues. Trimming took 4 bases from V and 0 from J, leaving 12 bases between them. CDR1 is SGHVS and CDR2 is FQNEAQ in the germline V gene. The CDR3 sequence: CASSSRDGYQETQYF. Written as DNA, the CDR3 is TGTGCCAGCAGCTCCAGGGACGGGTACCAAGAGACCCAGTACTTC.

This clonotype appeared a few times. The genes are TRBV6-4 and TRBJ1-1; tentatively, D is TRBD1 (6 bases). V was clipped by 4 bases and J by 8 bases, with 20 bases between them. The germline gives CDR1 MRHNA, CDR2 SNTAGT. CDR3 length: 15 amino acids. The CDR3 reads CASSGGGANDEEAFF. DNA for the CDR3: TGTGCCAGCAGTGGCGGGGGCGCAAATGACGAAGAAGCTTTCTTT.

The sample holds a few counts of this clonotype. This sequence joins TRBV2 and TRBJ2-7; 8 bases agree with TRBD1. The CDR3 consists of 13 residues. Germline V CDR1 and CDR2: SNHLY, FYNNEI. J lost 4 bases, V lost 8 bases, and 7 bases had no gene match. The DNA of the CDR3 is TGTGCCAGCCAAGACAGGGGAATTTACGAGCAGTACTTC. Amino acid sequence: CASQDRGIYEQYF.

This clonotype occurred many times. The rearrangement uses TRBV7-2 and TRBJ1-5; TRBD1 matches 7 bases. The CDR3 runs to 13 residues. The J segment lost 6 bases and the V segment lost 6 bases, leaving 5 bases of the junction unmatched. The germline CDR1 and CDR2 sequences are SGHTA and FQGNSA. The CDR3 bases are TGTGCCAGCAGGGAGGGGGCCGGTCAGCCCCAGCATTTT. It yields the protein CASREGAGQPQHF.

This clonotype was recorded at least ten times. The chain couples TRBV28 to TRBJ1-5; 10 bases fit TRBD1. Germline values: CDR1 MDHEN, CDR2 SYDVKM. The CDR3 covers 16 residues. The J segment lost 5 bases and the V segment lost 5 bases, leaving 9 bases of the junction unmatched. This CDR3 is CASSTLTGGTYQPQHF. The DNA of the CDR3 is TGTGCCAGCAGTACCTTGACAGGGGGCACCTATCAGCCCCAGCATTTT. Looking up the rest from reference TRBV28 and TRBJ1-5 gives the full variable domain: DVKVTQSSRYLVKRTGEKVFLECVQDMDHENMFWYRQDPGLGLRLIYFSYDVKMKEKGDIPEGYSVSREKKERFSLILESASTNQTSMYLCASSTLTGGTYQPQHFGDGTRLSIL.

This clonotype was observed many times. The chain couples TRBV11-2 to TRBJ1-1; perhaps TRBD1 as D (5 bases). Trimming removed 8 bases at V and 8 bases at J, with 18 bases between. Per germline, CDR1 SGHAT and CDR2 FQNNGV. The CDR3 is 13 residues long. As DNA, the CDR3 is TGTGCCAGCGGATTTACAGGTAGGAGAGAAGCTTTCTTT. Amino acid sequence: CASGFTGRREAFF.

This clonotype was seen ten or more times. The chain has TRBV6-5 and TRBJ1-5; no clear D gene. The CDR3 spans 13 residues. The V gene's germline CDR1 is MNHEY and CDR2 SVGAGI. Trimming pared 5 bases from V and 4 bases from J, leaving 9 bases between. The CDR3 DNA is TGTGCCAGCAGTCAAACGGGGAATCAGCCCCAGCATTTT. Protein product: CASSQTGNQPQHF.

Written as DNA, the CDR3 is TGTGCCAGCAGTTTTTATGAAGATACGCAGTATTTT. It codes for CASSFYEDTQYF. The genes are TRBV12-3 or TRBV12-4 and TRBJ2-3; D is unresolved. V was cut by 3 bases and J by 5 bases, with 6 bases left in between. The CDR3 contains 12 residues.

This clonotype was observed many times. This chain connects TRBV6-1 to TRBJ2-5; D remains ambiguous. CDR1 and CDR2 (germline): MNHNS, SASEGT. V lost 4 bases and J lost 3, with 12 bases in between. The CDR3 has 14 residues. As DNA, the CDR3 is TGTGCCAGCAGTGCGTCAGGTTCCGAAGAGACCCAGTACTTC. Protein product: CASSASGSEETQYF.

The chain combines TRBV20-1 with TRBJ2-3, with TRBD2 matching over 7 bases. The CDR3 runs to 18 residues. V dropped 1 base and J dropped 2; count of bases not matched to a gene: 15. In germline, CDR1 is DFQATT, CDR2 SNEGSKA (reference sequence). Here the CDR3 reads CSARGIRRSSGNTDTQYF. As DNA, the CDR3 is TGCAGTGCTAGAGGCATCCGTCGGTCTAGCGGTAACACAGATACGCAGTATTTT.

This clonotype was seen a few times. The CDR3 DNA reads as TGTGCCAGCTCAGACGGACAGGTCTCTAACTATGGCTACACCTTC. This sequence encodes CASSDGQVSNYGYTF. The V call is TRBV18, the J call TRBJ1-2; 7 positions agree with TRBD1. Germline values: CDR1 KGHSH, CDR2 LQKENI. Germline trimming cut 5 bases from V and 0 bases from J; bases unmatched to any gene: 6. This CDR3 region has 15 residues.

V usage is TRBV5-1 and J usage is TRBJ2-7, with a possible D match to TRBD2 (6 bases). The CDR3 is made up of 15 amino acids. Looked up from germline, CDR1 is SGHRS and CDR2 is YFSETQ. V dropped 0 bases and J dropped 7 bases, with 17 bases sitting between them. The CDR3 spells CASSLDGGTQGEQYF. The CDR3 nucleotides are TGCGCCAGCAGCTTGGATGGAGGGACCCAAGGTGAGCAGTACTTC.

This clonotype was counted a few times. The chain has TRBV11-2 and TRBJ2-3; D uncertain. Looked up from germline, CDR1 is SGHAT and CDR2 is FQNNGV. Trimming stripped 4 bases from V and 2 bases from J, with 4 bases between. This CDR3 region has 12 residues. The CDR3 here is CASSSTTDTQYF. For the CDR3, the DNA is TGTGCCAGCAGCTCAACCACAGATACGCAGTATTTT.